One sample yielded the 10 T cell receptor beta chains listed below, sequenced in a study of cytomegalovirus exposure and HLA in healthy donors. The PCR ran on 60 Vbeta and 13 Jbeta primers. Only in-frame clones appear in the TCRdb table, and some are missing; sequencing was by immunoSEQ multiplex PCR. The data hold more than 110,000 clones, with roughly 9.8% observed a single time. The sample consisted of PBMCs. The receptors derive from a man aged 50 to 59 in good health and CMV-seronegative.

With respect to this clone: This specimen includes other DNA sequences encoding the same CDR3. J is TRBJ2-2 and V is TRBV19; D not resolved. V lost 5 bases to trimming and J lost 2 bases, with 9 bases between them. The CDR3 sequence is 14 residues long. CDR1 and CDR2 from the germline V gene are LNHDA and SQIVND (reference sequence). Written as DNA, the CDR3 is TGTGCCAGTAGTCCCGGAGCAAACACCGGGGAGCTGTTTTTT. It is translated as CASSPGANTGELFF. The full variable domain, its missing parts supplied by reference TRBV19 and TRBJ2-2, is DGGITQSPKYLFRKEGQNVTLSCEQNLNHDAMYWYRQDPGQGLRLIYYSQIVNDFQKGDIAEGYSVSREKKESFPLTVTSAQKNPTAFYLCASSPGANTGELFFGEGSRLTVL.

V is TRBV10-1 and J is TRBJ2-3; D gene uncertain. V was cut by 2 bases and J by 2 bases, with 8 bases left in between. The CDR3 is 14 amino acids. Germline loops: CDR1 WNHNN, CDR2 SYGVQD (reference sequence). This CDR3 reads CASSEASDTDTQYF. The CDR3 DNA is TGCGCCAGCAGTGAGGCTAGTGACACAGATACGCAGTATTTT.

The chain joins TRBV5-1 to TRBJ2-2, with D unresolved. The germline V and J ends were trimmed by 5 bases and 14 bases, with 4 bases remaining between them. The CDR3 is 8 amino acids. CDR1 and CDR2 (germline): SGHRS, YFSETQ. The CDR3 reads CASSLLFF. CDR3 DNA sequence: TGCGCCAGCAGTTTACTGTTTTTT.

V and J are TRBV21-1 and TRBJ2-1; the table calls TRBD1, which could not be checked here. TRBV21-1 is recorded as a pseudogene. The CDR3 is 16 amino acids. The CDR3 DNA is TGTGCCAGCACCTCCAGGGGACAGGGGCGGAACAATGAGCAGTTCTTC. Translating it yields CASTSRGQGRNNEQFF.

The J gene is TRBJ2-4, the V gene TRBV5-4; D may be TRBD2 (6 bases). The germline V gene has CDR1 SGHNT and CDR2 YYREEE (reference sequence). V gave up 0 bases and J gave up 2 bases, with 12 bases separating them. The CDR3 covers 16 residues. CDR3 sequence reads: CASSLGGIQSKNIQYF. CDR3 DNA sequence: TGTGCCAGCAGCTTGGGCGGGATCCAGTCCAAAAACATTCAGTACTTC.

The table lists this clone with a few counts. The V gene is TRBV5-6, the J gene TRBJ1-2; 9 bases fit TRBD1. The CDR3 loop spans 14 amino acids. With V trimmed by 2 bases and J by 8 bases, 7 bases remained unmatched. Germline CDR1 reads SGHDT; CDR2 reads YYEEEE. The chain's CDR3 is CASSFYRGRWGYTF. The CDR3 nucleotides read TGTGCCAGCAGCTTCTACAGGGGGCGATGGGGCTACACCTTC.

V usage is TRBV11-2 and J usage is TRBJ1-1, with a weak D call TRBD1 (6 bases). Trimming removed 3 bases from V and 4 bases from J, with 15 bases in between. CDR3 size: 15 residues. CDR1 SGHAT and CDR2 FQNNGV come from the germline V gene. In DNA form, the CDR3 reads TGTGCCAGCAGCTTTTCGGGGGGCGCGGGCACTGAAGCTTTCTTT. As protein: CASSFSGGAGTEAFF.

The V gene is TRBV5-1, the J gene TRBJ2-3; tentative D call: TRBD1 (5 bases). Germline CDR1 and CDR2: SGHRS and YFSETQ. V was clipped by 2 bases and J by 4 bases, with 14 bases between them. CDR3 size: 15 residues. The CDR3 loop reads CASSFLTGEPDTQYF. The DNA for the CDR3 is TGCGCCAGCAGCTTCCTTACAGGAGAACCAGATACGCAGTATTTT.

This clone was counted between two and nine times. This chain connects TRBV19 to TRBJ2-1; 9 bases line up with TRBD1. CDR1 is LNHDA, CDR2 SQIVND, per germline (reference sequence). This CDR3 comprises 14 residues. Trimming took 7 bases from V and 7 from J; bases not matched to a gene: 8. The CDR3 here is CASKLGTGRNEQFF. CDR3 nucleotides: TGTGCCAGTAAACTCGGGACAGGGAGAAATGAGCAGTTCTTC.

The chain combines TRBV4-2 with TRBJ1-1; D not certain. This CDR3 contains 14 residues. Germline V gives CDR1 LGHNA, CDR2 YNFKEQ. V lost 1 base and J lost 8, with 14 bases in between. The DNA for the CDR3 is TGTGCCAGCAGCCAAGTTTACACGAACTACGAAGCTTTCTTT. This encodes CASSQVYTNYEAFF.